These T cell receptor beta chains were read from a single sample in a study of CD8 T cells in Susac syndrome. TCRdb reanalysed the immunoSEQ multiplex PCR reads using MiXCR and keeps one entry per CDR3 protein. The data contain around 80,000 distinct CDR3 sequences, 91% of them singletons. Sequencing was performed on CD8+ T cells from PBMCs. The receptors come from a human donor with multiple sclerosis. The CDR3 runs from the conserved cysteine through the conserved F or W. Each record gives: D gene, J gene, V gene, clone size, CDR3 protein, CDR3 DNA. A D gene is named only where the DNA matches it firmly. Clone sizes are given selectively: once, few, many, or a class where the clone is expanded.

-	TRBJ2-2	TRBV11-2	-	CASSLDWVTGELFF	TGTGCCAGCAGCTTAGACTGGGTAACCGGGGAGCTGTTTTTT
TRBD1	TRBJ2-5	TRBV6-1	-	CASKKYGTGGGGLSETQYF	TGTGCCAGCAAGAAATACGGGACAGGGGGCGGTGGGCTCAGTGAGACCCAGTACTTC
-	TRBJ1-6	TRBV27	-	CASSLWVGMNSPLHF	TGTGCCAGCAGTTTATGGGTCGGTATGAATTCACCCCTCCACTTT
-	TRBJ1-5	TRBV21-1	-	CASSKSRNQPQHF	TGTGCCAGCAGCAAAAGCCGGAATCAGCCCCAGCATTTT
TRBD2	TRBJ2-3	TRBV9	-	CASSSPPTSGWEDTQYF	TGTGCCAGCAGCTCTCCACCTACTAGCGGGTGGGAGGATACGCAGTATTTT
TRBD1	TRBJ1-4	TRBV28	-	CASSDRVLDEKLFF	TGTGCCAGCAGCGACAGGGTTCTTGATGAAAAACTGTTTTTT
-	TRBJ2-2	TRBV9	-	CASSPHPPTGELFF	TGTGCCAGCAGCCCCCACCCACCCACCGGGGAGCTGTTTTTT
TRBD1	TRBJ2-1	TRBV27	-	CASSGWGTEYNEQFF	TGTGCCAGCAGTGGCTGGGGGACAGAGTACAATGAGCAGTTCTTC
TRBD2	TRBJ2-1	TRBV9	-	CASSVGGVGLGNEQFF	TGTGCCAGCAGCGTAGGGGGAGTTGGACTAGGGAATGAGCAGTTCTTC
TRBD1	TRBJ2-7	TRBV20-1	once	CSARPTGTYEQYF	TGCAGTGCTCGCCCGACAGGGACCTACGAGCAGTACTTC
TRBD2	TRBJ2-7	TRBV12-5	-	CASALIAGSYEQYF	TGTGCTAGCGCCCTTATAGCGGGATCCTACGAGCAGTACTTC
-	TRBJ2-1	TRBV9	-	CASSAPTGASYNEQFF	TGTGCCAGCAGCGCCCCGACGGGGGCTAGCTACAATGAGCAGTTCTTC
-	TRBJ2-7	TRBV19	once	CASTPSYNSYEQYF	TGTGCCAGTACCCCATCTTACAACTCCTACGAGCAGTACTTC
-	TRBJ1-1	TRBV20-1	-	CSALQTDEAFF	TGCAGTGCCCTACAGACGGATGAAGCTTTCTTT
TRBD1	TRBJ2-5	TRBV4-1	-	CASSLLQGPRETQYF	TGCGCCAGCAGCTTATTACAGGGGCCCAGAGAGACCCAGTACTTC
-	TRBJ2-2	TRBV7-9	-	CASSQQGSGGELFF	TGTGCCAGCAGCCAACAGGGATCCGGCGGGGAGCTGTTTTTT
-	TRBJ2-2	TRBV9	once	CASSGTAGTGELFF	TGTGCCAGCAGCGGAACCGCGGGCACCGGGGAGCTGTTTTTT
-	TRBJ1-1	TRBV7-9	-	CASSLDQGLNTEAFF	TGTGCCAGCAGCTTAGATCAGGGCCTGAACACTGAAGCTTTCTTT
-	TRBJ2-1	TRBV29-1	-	CSVEDGLRGSYNEQFF	TGCAGCGTTGAAGATGGCCTCCGCGGCTCCTACAATGAGCAGTTCTTC
-	TRBJ2-7	TRBV20-1	-	CSVPGLGTEQYF	TGCAGTGTTCCGGGACTCGGCACCGAGCAGTACTTC
TRBD2	TRBJ2-1	TRBV27	once	CASSLLTSRPYNEQFF	TGTGCCAGCAGTTTACTGACTAGCCGCCCCTACAATGAGCAGTTCTTC
-	TRBJ2-3	TRBV9	-	CASSVAGTFSTDTQYF	TGTGCCAGCAGCGTCGCCGGGACTTTTAGCACAGATACGCAGTATTTT
-	TRBJ2-3	TRBV28	-	CASLLRLGGDTDTQYF	TGTGCCAGCCTATTGAGGCTCGGTGGGGACACAGATACGCAGTATTTT
-	TRBJ2-1	TRBV12-3/TRBV12-4	-	CASSLGLYNEQFF	TGTGCCAGCAGTTTAGGTCTTTACAATGAGCAGTTCTTC
-	TRBJ1-1	TRBV5-1	-	CASSLAAAMNTEAFF	TGCGCCAGCAGCTTGGCGGCAGCCATGAACACTGAAGCTTTCTTT
-	TRBJ1-2	TRBV23-1	-	CASPTPEGMNGYTF	TGCGCCAGCCCTACCCCGGAGGGGATGAATGGCTACACCTTC
-	TRBJ1-1	TRBV5-6	-	CASSLASMGTEAFF	TGTGCCAGCAGCTTGGCCTCGATGGGGACTGAAGCTTTCTTT
-	TRBJ2-3	TRBV6-5	-	CASSYAGQLTDTQYF	TGTGCCAGCAGTTATGCGGGACAGCTCACAGATACGCAGTATTTT
TRBD1	TRBJ2-2	TRBV7-2	-	CASSTGAGELFF	TGTGCCAGCAGTACAGGGGCCGGGGAGCTGTTTTTT
-	TRBJ2-3	TRBV27	-	CASSFGWSLTDTQYF	TGTGCCAGCAGTTTCGGGTGGTCACTCACAGATACGCAGTATTTT
-	TRBJ2-1	TRBV5-6	-	CASSTLGPTWNEQFF	TGTGCCAGCAGCACATTGGGACCCACGTGGAATGAGCAGTTCTTC
-	TRBJ2-1	TRBV7-9	-	CASSQGPLNEQFF	TGTGCCAGCAGCCAGGGACCGCTCAATGAGCAGTTCTTC
TRBD2	TRBJ2-5	TRBV6-2/TRBV6-3	once	CASSYVLAGGGETQYF	TGTGCCAGCAGTTACGTACTAGCGGGAGGAGGAGAGACCCAGTACTTC
-	TRBJ2-3	TRBV6-2/TRBV6-3	-	CASEDRERSTDTQYF	TGTGCCAGCGAGGATAGGGAACGCAGCACAGATACGCAGTATTTT
-	TRBJ1-2	TRBV6-1	-	CASSEAGHLPVQGYTF	TGTGCCAGCAGTGAAGCGGGACATCTTCCTGTCCAAGGCTACACCTTC
TRBD1	TRBJ1-2	TRBV20-1	-	CSAPPGRTGLTGTF	TGCAGTGCTCCCCCAGGGAGGACAGGCCTAACCGGCACCTTC
TRBD1	TRBJ1-1	TRBV5-1	-	CASSWGQGTEAFF	TGCGCCAGCAGCTGGGGACAGGGTACTGAAGCTTTCTTT
-	TRBJ2-1	TRBV7-9	-	CASSLAAYNEQFF	TGTGCCAGCAGCCTGGCAGCCTACAATGAGCAGTTCTTC
-	TRBJ2-4	TRBV6-1	-	CASTHHRAKNIQYF	TGTGCCAGCACGCATCACCGAGCCAAAAACATTCAGTACTTC
-	TRBJ2-7	TRBV10-2	-	CASSESRTYEQYF	TGCGCCAGCAGTGAGTCACGGACCTACGAGCAGTACTTC
-	TRBJ2-1	TRBV5-1	once	CASSFYPLPNPYNEQFF	TGCGCCAGCAGCTTTTATCCACTACCTAACCCCTACAATGAGCAGTTCTTC
TRBD1	TRBJ1-1	TRBV5-1	-	CASSLGTGTAEAFF	TGCGCCAGCAGCTTGGGGACAGGGACCGCTGAAGCTTTCTTT
-	TRBJ2-7	TRBV28	-	CASLPGGTFSYEQYF	TGTGCCAGCCTTCCGGGGGGCACCTTCTCCTACGAGCAGTACTTC
TRBD1	TRBJ1-1	TRBV10-3	-	CAISGAGQGGLNTEAFF	TGTGCCATCAGTGGGGCTGGACAGGGTGGTTTGAACACTGAAGCTTTCTTT
TRBD1	TRBJ1-2	TRBV19	-	CASSVRQGNYGYTF	TGTGCCAGTAGTGTACGACAGGGAAACTATGGCTACACCTTC
TRBD2	TRBJ2-3	TRBV11-2	once	CASSPRSGDTDTQYF	TGTGCCAGCAGCCCTCGTAGCGGGGACACAGATACGCAGTATTTT
-	TRBJ1-5	TRBV5-1	-	CASSLAPNQPQHF	TGCGCCAGCAGCTTGGCGCCAAATCAGCCCCAGCATTTT
-	TRBJ2-5	TRBV27	once	CASSLSGMYQETQYF	TGTGCCAGCAGTTTGTCGGGGATGTACCAAGAGACCCAGTACTTC
-	TRBJ2-1	TRBV30	-	CAWRRLVGEQFF	TGTGCCTGGAGAAGACTGGTCGGTGAGCAGTTCTTC
-	TRBJ1-1	TRBV28	-	CASSTLYRERTEAFF	TGTGCCAGCAGTACCCTCTACAGGGAGCGGACTGAAGCTTTCTTT
TRBD1	TRBJ1-1	TRBV5-1	few	CASSLGQGEAFF	TGCGCCAGCAGCCTGGGACAGGGTGAAGCTTTCTTT
-	TRBJ2-5	TRBV6-5	-	CASSYRRTGQETQYF	TGTGCCAGCAGTTACCGAAGGACCGGCCAAGAGACCCAGTACTTC
TRBD1	TRBJ2-1	TRBV6-2/TRBV6-3	-	CASSYGDRAYNEQFF	TGTGCCAGCAGTTATGGTGACAGGGCCTACAATGAGCAGTTCTTC
-	TRBJ2-1	TRBV28	-	CASSLLVGGHNEQFF	TGTGCCAGCAGTTTACTCGTCGGGGGACACAATGAGCAGTTCTTC
-	TRBJ1-4	TRBV5-4	-	CASSFGQGEKLFF	TGTGCCAGCAGCTTTGGGCAAGGCGAAAAACTGTTTTTT